In this sample, the clone carrying this T cell receptor (beta chain) turned up many times. Trimming pared 2 bases from V and 9 bases from J, leaving 11 bases between. CDR3 length: 13 residues. Germline-derived CDR1 and CDR2 are MDHEN and SYDVKM. Libraries were prepared by immunoSEQ multiplex PCR; TCRdb keeps only in-frame clonotypes and omits some of them. The data show roughly 130,000 clones, with about 86% seen just once and around 8.4% held by the top ten. This specimen belongs to a study of blood T cell repertoires in COVID-19. Whole-study context: T cells, B-cell-depleted T cells, or PBMCs provided the cDNA or gDNA that served as material.

Sequencing was performed on PBMCs or T cells enriched from blood (not recorded which). The rearrangement uses TRBV28 and TRBJ2-1; D remains unclear. The clonotype comes from a man aged 50-60 years who had recovered from COVID-19. CDR3 in DNA: TGTGCCAGCAGTTTAACGTCAGGTGCTGAGCAGTTCTTC. Protein: CASSLTSGAEQFF. The full variable domain, in which reference TRBV28 and TRBJ2-1 provide the parts outside the CDR3, is DVKVTQSSRYLVKRTGEKVFLECVQDMDHENMFWYRQDPGLGLRLIYFSYDVKMKEKGDIPEGYSVSREKKERFSLILESASTNQTSMYLCASSLTSGAEQFFGPGTRLTVL.